A selection of T cell receptor beta chains follows, all from one sample in a study of cytomegalovirus exposure and HLA in healthy donors. The table came from immunoSEQ multiplex PCR; TCRdb's copy has only in-frame clones and leaves some out. The table lists about 100,000 clones, approximately 80% of them singletons. What was sequenced was PBMCs. Receptor source: a male donor in good health and CMV-seronegative. Both conserved end residues are part of each CDR3. D genes are given only for firm matches.

>TRBV29-1|TRBD2|TRBJ2-5
CSVEGLAGGKQETQYF
TGCAGCGTTGAGGGACTAGCGGGAGGAAAACAAGAGACCCAGTACTTC
>TRBV5-4|TRBD2|TRBJ2-2
CASSLELAVTGELFF
TGTGCCAGCAGCTTGGAACTAGCGGTTACCGGGGAGCTGTTTTTT
>TRBV6-1|TRBD1|TRBJ2-7
CAGSELGDSSYEQYF
TGTGCCGGCAGTGAACTTGGGGACAGCTCCTACGAGCAGTACTTC
>TRBV30|TRBD2|TRBJ2-1
CAWTGRAPGNEQFF
TGTGCCTGGACTGGGAGGGCCCCCGGCAATGAGCAGTTCTTC
>TRBV2|-|TRBJ2-4
CASSEAGLAKNIQYF
TGTGCCAGCAGTGAAGCGGGACTAGCCAAAAACATTCAGTACTTC
>TRBV5-5|TRBD2|TRBJ2-5
CASSLRTSGRGGTQYF
TGTGCCAGCAGCTTGCGTACGAGCGGGCGGGGGGGGACCCAGTACTTC
>TRBV7-9|TRBD1|TRBJ2-2
CSSSKTGTGELFF
TGTTCCAGCAGCAAGACAGGGACCGGGGAGCTGTTTTTT
>TRBV27|TRBD2|TRBJ2-5
CASGGVSGGGETQYF
TGTGCCAGCGGGGGGGTTTCGGGGGGAGGAGAGACCCAGTACTTC
>TRBV5-1|TRBD2|TRBJ2-1
CASSFAGLGVNEQFF
TGCGCCAGCAGCTTCGCGGGACTAGGGGTTAATGAGCAGTTCTTC
>TRBV5-6|-|TRBJ2-7
CASSRVDEQYF
TGTGCCAGCAGCCGGGTTGACGAGCAGTACTTC
>TRBV19|TRBD1|TRBJ2-4
CASSQPGQKNIQYF
TGTGCCAGTAGTCAGCCGGGACAGAAAAACATTCAGTACTTC